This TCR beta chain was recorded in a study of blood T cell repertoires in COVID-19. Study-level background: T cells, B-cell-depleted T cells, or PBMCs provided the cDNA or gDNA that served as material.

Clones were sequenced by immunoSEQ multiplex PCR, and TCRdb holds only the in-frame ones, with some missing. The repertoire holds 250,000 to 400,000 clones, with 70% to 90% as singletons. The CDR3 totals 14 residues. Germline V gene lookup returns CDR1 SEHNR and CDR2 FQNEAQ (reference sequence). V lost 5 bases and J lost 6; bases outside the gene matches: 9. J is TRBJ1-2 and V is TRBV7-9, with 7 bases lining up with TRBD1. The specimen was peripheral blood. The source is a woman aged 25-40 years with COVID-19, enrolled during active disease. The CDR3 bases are TGTGCCAGCAGCCCGGCCGGGACAGTTCATGGCTACACCTTC. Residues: CASSPAGTVHGYTF.